What follows are 16 T cell receptor beta chains derived from one specimen sequenced in a study of siplizumab effects on memory and regulatory T cells. Sequencing used immunoSEQ multiplex PCR; TCRdb keeps in-frame clones, though not all of them. The sample consists of tens of thousands of clones, approximately 87% of them appearing once. Specimen: memory CD4+ T cells sorted from blood. These receptors were collected from a human donor in good health.

V is TRBV6-1 and J is TRBJ2-2, with 9 nucleotides matching TRBD1. The CDR3 covers 15 residues. Germline V gene data show CDR1 as MNHNS and CDR2 as SASEGT. V shed 6 bases, J shed 2 bases, and the junction held 4 bases outside the gene matches. CDR3 amino acids: CASSRDRANTGELFF. The CDR3 region has the DNA TGTGCCAGCAGCCGGGACAGGGCCAACACCGGGGAGCTGTTTTTT.

The CDR3 sequence: CASSRGQAYEKLFF. The CDR3, as DNA: TGTGCCAGCAGCCGAGGACAGGCCTATGAAAAACTGTTTTTT. This chain connects TRBV7-8 to TRBJ1-4, with 7 nucleotides matching TRBD1. V dropped 5 bases and J dropped 6; count of bases not matched to a gene: 6. Germline CDR1 SGHVS, CDR2 FQNEAQ. The length of the CDR3 is 14 residues.

The rearrangement uses TRBV5-1 and TRBJ2-5; no reliable D call. This CDR3 is built from 12 residues. The ends were cut back, 1 base at V and 2 bases at J, with 3 bases in the middle. CDR1 and CDR2 (germline): SGHRS, YFSETQ. DNA of the CDR3: TGCGCCAGCAGCTTGCATCAAGAGACCCAGTACTTC. The encoded protein is CASSLHQETQYF.

The chain couples TRBV25-1 to TRBJ2-3; 11 bases line up with TRBD2. The CDR3 extends over 16 amino acids. With 6 bases clipped from V and 2 bases from J, the junction kept 7 bases outside the gene matches. CDR1 and CDR2 from the germline V gene are MGHDK and SYGVNS. For the CDR3, the DNA is TGTGCCAGCAGAGATTCTAGCGGGAGGTTCACAGATACGCAGTATTTT. The encoded protein is CASRDSSGRFTDTQYF.

The chain employs TRBV19 and TRBJ1-1; D is uncertain. Trimming stripped 4 bases from V and 0 bases from J, with 15 bases between. The CDR3 extends over 16 amino acids. The germline V gene has CDR1 LNHDA and CDR2 SQIVND (reference sequence). CDR3 region: CASSNFDGTMNTEAFF. Here the CDR3 DNA reads TGTGCCAGTAGTAATTTTGACGGTACCATGAACACTGAAGCTTTCTTT.

The chain carries TRBV9 and TRBJ2-2; D might be TRBD2 (5 bases). This CDR3 has 16 amino acids. V was pared by 0 bases and J by 2 bases, with 11 bases between. From germline, CDR1 is SGDLS and CDR2 YYNGEE. This CDR3 is CASSVDPAVNTGELFF. Written as DNA, the CDR3 is TGTGCCAGCAGCGTAGATCCAGCGGTAAACACCGGGGAGCTGTTTTTT.

The V call is TRBV25-1, the J call TRBJ1-2; maybe TRBD1 (6 bases). The CDR3 has 14 amino acids. The germline V gene has CDR1 MGHDK and CDR2 SYGVNS. The V gene lost 2 bases and the J gene lost 5 bases, with 12 bases spanning the gap. CDR3 sequence (DNA): TGTGCCAGCAGTGAAGCAGGGGTCCTTTATGGCTACACCTTC. It yields the protein CASSEAGVLYGYTF.

Of note for this clone: Other DNA sequences in the sample encode the same CDR3. The chain uses TRBV5-6 and TRBJ2-3; no reliable D call. The CDR3 covers 13 residues. V was cut by 1 base and J by 0 bases, with 3 bases left in between. Looked up from germline, CDR1 is SGHDT and CDR2 is YYEEEE. This CDR3 is CASSLTSTDTQYF. The DNA for the CDR3 is TGTGCCAGCAGCTTGACTAGCACAGATACGCAGTATTTT.

Note on this clone: Other DNA sequences from this sample encode an identical CDR3 as well. The rearrangement uses TRBV27 and TRBJ2-5; 11 nucleotides line up with TRBD1. The CDR3 runs 15 residues. V shed 0 bases, J shed 4 bases, and the junction held 1 base outside the gene matches. Germline V gene sequence: CDR1 MNHEY, CDR2 SMNVEV (reference sequence). In DNA, the CDR3 is TGTGCCAGCAGTTTATCAGGGACAGGGGGAGAGACCCAGTACTTC. It translates to CASSLSGTGGETQYF.

The V gene is TRBV18, the J gene TRBJ1-1; D is unresolved. Trimming cost V 3 bases and J 1 base, with 6 bases left between them. Germline V CDR1 and CDR2: KGHSH, LQKENI. This CDR3 has 13 residues. CDR3 region: CASSPDKNTEAFF. In DNA, the CDR3 is TGTGCCAGCTCACCCGACAAGAACACTGAAGCTTTCTTT. Looking up the rest from reference TRBV18 and TRBJ1-1 gives the full variable domain: NAGVMQNPRHLVRRRGQEARLRCSPMKGHSHVYWYRQLPEEGLKFMVYLQKENIIDESGMPKERFSAEFPKEGPSILRIQQVVRGDSAAYFCASSPDKNTEAFFGQGTRLTVV.

The rearrangement links TRBV2 to TRBJ2-7, with 7 nucleotides matching TRBD2. Germline values: CDR1 SNHLY, CDR2 FYNNEI. Germline trimming cut 6 bases from V and 1 base from J; bases unmatched to any gene: 6. This CDR3 has 14 amino acids. The CDR3 protein is CASRSSGVSYEQYF. CDR3 sequence (DNA): TGTGCCAGCAGGTCCAGCGGGGTTTCCTACGAGCAGTACTTC.

The rearrangement links TRBV2 to TRBJ2-7; tentative D call: TRBD2 (6 bases). Trimming left V 3 bases short and J 6 bases short, with 15 bases between. There are 14 residues in the CDR3. Germline V lookup: CDR1 SNHLY, CDR2 FYNNEI. The CDR3 is CASSDFGQGGEQYF. The CDR3 coding sequence is TGTGCCAGCAGTGATTTTGGGCAGGGAGGCGAGCAGTACTTC.

The CDR3 bases are TGTGCCAGCAGCTTGGCCCTCGGTAACTATGGCTACACCTTC. Protein product: CASSLALGNYGYTF. This chain connects TRBV7-9 to TRBJ1-2; D unresolved. V dropped 3 bases and J dropped 1 base, with 9 bases sitting between them. The length of the CDR3 is 14 residues. Germline-derived CDR1 and CDR2 are SEHNR and FQNEAQ (reference sequence).

This chain's CDR3 is CATSQDRAYQETQYF. Written as DNA, the CDR3 is TGTGCCACCAGTCAGGACAGGGCGTACCAAGAGACCCAGTACTTC. This chain joins TRBV15 and TRBJ2-5; the match to TRBD1 covers 8 bases. Trimming removed 6 bases from V and 0 bases from J; junction bases left unmatched: 6. CDR1 LNHNV and CDR2 YYDKDF come from the germline V gene (reference sequence). The CDR3 has 15 residues.

A few counts support this clone. Here the CDR3 DNA reads TGTGCCAGCAGCAAACAGGGGAACACTGAAGCTTTCTTT. Residues: CASSKQGNTEAFF. This sequence joins TRBV21-1 and TRBJ1-1; the table's D call TRBD1 went unverified against the DNA. TRBV21-1 is a documented pseudogene. The CDR3 contains 13 residues.

The genes are TRBV5-1 and TRBJ2-1; no clear D gene. The CDR3 is 13 amino acids. Germline CDR1 and CDR2: SGHRS and YFSETQ. The V gene lost 4 bases and the J gene lost 8 bases, with 13 bases spanning the gap. Here the CDR3 reads CASSQDLTDEQFF. The CDR3, as DNA: TGCGCCAGCAGCCAGGACCTTACCGATGAGCAGTTCTTC.